Listed here are 24 T cell receptor beta chains from one sample, sequenced in a study of regulatory T cells in long-lasting Graves disease. Time point meaning: persistent/refractory GD, antithyroid drugs over 5 years with positive TRAb. PBMC-extracted RNA yielded the TCR library. Construction of TCR beta libraries relied on iRepertoire HTBI primers and on Arm-PCR targeting CDR3 regions. Each CDR3 protein gets one entry after TCRdb re-called the multiplex PCR reads with MiXCR. The sample consists of over 650,000 distinct CDR3 sequences, approximately 31% of them appearing once. Sequencing used peripheral blood mononuclear cells (PBMCs), obtained when the disease was refractory, from a patient treated with antithyroid drugs. The origin of the receptors is a female donor with Graves disease.

This clonotype was counted ten times or more. The V call is TRBV28, the J call TRBJ1-5; TRBD1 might be the D (5 bases). The CDR3 runs to 16 residues. Per germline, CDR1 MDHEN and CDR2 SYDVKM. V was pared by 2 bases and J by 0 bases, with 11 bases between. CDR3 coding DNA: TGTGCCAGCAGTTTACGACAGTTTCATAGCAATCAGCCCCAGCATTTT. Amino acid sequence: CASSLRQFHSNQPQHF.

This clonotype occurred many times. V usage is TRBV28 and J usage is TRBJ1-5; possible D gene TRBD1, 6 bases. The V gene lost 6 bases and the J gene lost 7 bases, with 16 bases spanning the gap. Germline CDR1 and CDR2: MDHEN and SYDVKM. The CDR3 length is 14 residues. The CDR3 DNA sequence: TGTGCCAGCAGACCTTTTACAGGGACCCAGCCCCAGCATTTT. It translates to CASRPFTGTQPQHF.

This clonotype has a handful of counts. The V call is TRBV25-1, the J call TRBJ1-2, with D unresolved. Trimming removed 6 bases from V and 7 bases from J, with 12 bases in between. CDR3 length: 12 amino acids. Germline CDR1 reads MGHDK; CDR2 reads SYGVNS. DNA of the CDR3: TGTGCCAGCAGCCTGGACGGGAGTGGCTACACCTTC. Translating it yields CASSLDGSGYTF.

This clonotype came up many times. The chain couples TRBV28 to TRBJ1-5; D unclear. Trimming stripped 3 bases from V and 4 bases from J, with 13 bases between. There are 15 residues in the CDR3. Germline V gene data show CDR1 as MDHEN and CDR2 as SYDVKM. The CDR3 spells CASSLPRGLNQPQHF. The DNA for the CDR3 is TGTGCCAGCAGTTTGCCGAGAGGACTTAATCAGCCCCAGCATTTT.

There are a few counts of this clonotype. J is TRBJ2-3 and V is TRBV11-2; 9 bases are shared with TRBD1. This CDR3 contains 17 residues. Germline CDR1 SGHAT, CDR2 FQNNGV. The V gene end was trimmed by 3 bases and the J gene end by 3 bases; junction bases not matched to a gene: 10. This CDR3 reads CASSFALSGQGTDTQYF. CDR3 nucleotide sequence: TGTGCCAGCAGCTTTGCATTGTCCGGACAGGGGACAGATACGCAGTATTTT.

The rearrangement links TRBV19 to TRBJ2-7, with TRBD1 matching over 10 bases. Germline CDR1 LNHDA, CDR2 SQIVND (reference sequence). Unmatched junction bases numbered 9, after V lost 6 bases and J lost 7 bases. The CDR3 is 14 amino acids. The CDR3 nucleotides read TGTGCCAGTAGCGGACCGGGACAGGGGTGGGAGCAGTACTTC. It encodes CASSGPGQGWEQYF. The whole variable domain, remainder taken from reference TRBV19 and TRBJ2-7, is DGGITQSPKYLFRKEGQNVTLSCEQNLNHDAMYWYRQDPGQGLRLIYYSQIVNDFQKGDIAEGYSVSREKKESFPLTVTSAQKNPTAFYLCASSGPGQGWEQYFGPGTRLTVT.

This chain connects TRBV10-3 to TRBJ2-5; 7 bases agree with TRBD2. This CDR3 has 15 residues. After removal of 11 bases from V and 0 bases from J, the junction contained 12 bases not matched to a gene. Germline CDR1 reads ENHRY; CDR2 reads SYGVKD. CDR3 coding DNA: TGTGCCTCCTCGCCGGGGGGAGACTACCAAGAGACCCAGTACTTC. Protein product: CASSPGGDYQETQYF.

The V gene is TRBV6-1, the J gene TRBJ2-1; 9 bases map to TRBD1. Germline V lookup: CDR1 MNHNS, CDR2 SASEGT. The V gene end was trimmed by 6 bases and the J gene end by 6 bases; junction bases not matched to a gene: 12. CDR3 size: 16 residues. The CDR3 DNA reads as TGTGCCAGCAGGACATGGGACAGGGAGTACTTCAATGAGCAGTTCTTC. This encodes CASRTWDREYFNEQFF.

The CDR3: CASSSGTVSGNTIYF. The CDR3 nucleotides are TGCGCCAGCAGCTCCGGGACAGTCTCTGGAAACACCATATATTTT. J is TRBJ1-3 and V is TRBV5-1, with TRBD1 matching over 7 bases. The CDR3 is 15 residues long. Trimming removed 3 bases from V and 0 bases from J; junction bases left unmatched: 3. Germline V gives CDR1 SGHRS, CDR2 YFSETQ. Full variable domain (remainder filled in from reference TRBV5-1 and TRBJ1-3): KAGVTQTPRYLIKTRGQQVTLSCSPISGHRSVSWYQQTPGQGLQFLFEYFSETQRNKGNFPGRFSGRQFSNSRSEMNVSTLELGDSALYLCASSSGTVSGNTIYFGEGSWLTVV.

Here the CDR3 reads CASSWTSNYGYTF. DNA for the CDR3: TGTGCCAGCAGCTGGACCTCTAACTATGGCTACACCTTC. V usage is TRBV7-2 and J usage is TRBJ1-2; D call uncertain. Germline lookup yields CDR1 SGHTA and CDR2 FQGNSA. Trimming took 4 bases from V and 0 from J, leaving 6 bases between them. CDR3 length: 13 residues.

In its sample, this clonotype was seen a few times. V and J are TRBV19 and TRBJ2-7; D is possibly TRBD2 (5 bases). This CDR3 region has 14 residues. V shed 7 bases and J shed 0 bases, with 13 bases lying between them. CDR1 LNHDA and CDR2 SQIVND come from the germline V gene (reference sequence). The CDR3 spells CASNEDGLSYEQYF. The DNA for the CDR3 is TGTGCCAGTAACGAGGACGGACTCTCCTACGAGCAGTACTTC.

This rearrangement joins TRBV5-1 to TRBJ2-5; 8 bases match TRBD2. The germline gives CDR1 SGHRS, CDR2 YFSETQ. V dropped 1 base and J dropped 1; count of bases not matched to a gene: 6. The CDR3 covers 16 residues. The CDR3 here is CASSLFPSGFQETQYF. In DNA, the CDR3 is TGCGCCAGCAGCTTGTTCCCTAGCGGGTTCCAAGAGACCCAGTACTTC.

Many counts were recorded for this clonotype. V gene TRBV27 combines with J gene TRBJ1-1, with 8 bases identical to TRBD1. Germline lookup yields CDR1 MNHEY and CDR2 SMNVEV (reference sequence). The CDR3 is 14 residues long. The junction had 5 bases not matched to a gene; V was cut back by 5 bases and J by 3 bases. Here the CDR3 reads CASSIQGADTEAFF. The CDR3 nucleotides read TGTGCCAGCAGTATCCAGGGGGCGGACACTGAAGCTTTCTTT.

A few counts support this clonotype. The V gene is TRBV14, the J gene TRBJ2-7; D is perhaps TRBD1 or TRBD2 (5 bases each). V was clipped by 4 bases and J by 1 base, with 14 bases between them. The CDR3 has 15 amino acids. CDR1 is SGHDN, CDR2 FVKESK, per germline. The CDR3 sequence is CASSPSGTASYEQYF. CDR3 in DNA: TGTGCCAGCAGCCCATCCGGGACGGCTTCCTACGAGCAGTACTTC.

This clonotype was detected a few times. The CDR3 bases are TGTGCCAGCAGTTTATCCATGCTAGCGGTCTACGAGCAGTACTTC. It specifies CASSLSMLAVYEQYF. This chain connects TRBV27 to TRBJ2-7; 7 bases fit TRBD2. Per germline, CDR1 MNHEY and CDR2 SMNVEV (reference sequence). The CDR3 spans 15 residues. With V trimmed by 0 bases and J by 3 bases, 5 bases remained unmatched.

The sample holds many counts of this clonotype. The gene calls are TRBV24-1 and TRBJ1-1; 7 bases align to TRBD1. This CDR3 has 16 amino acids. Unmatched junction bases numbered 14, after V lost 7 bases and J lost 4 bases. Germline V lookup: CDR1 KGHDR, CDR2 SFDVKD. The CDR3 bases are TGTGCCACCAGGGACCACAGGGGCGAAAGCGGCACTGAAGCTTTCTTT. Amino acid sequence: CATRDHRGESGTEAFF.

The chain combines TRBV2 with TRBJ2-1, with TRBD2 matching over 7 bases. Looked up from germline, CDR1 is SNHLY and CDR2 is FYNNEI. CDR3 size: 13 residues. Unmatched junction bases numbered 11, after V lost 10 bases and J lost 8 bases. The CDR3 protein is CAMGGDYSDEQFF. The CDR3 bases are TGTGCCATGGGGGGGGACTATAGCGATGAGCAGTTCTTC.

This clonotype was counted many times. The chain joins TRBV2 to TRBJ1-4, with TRBD1 matching over 7 bases. The CDR3 runs to 15 residues. V lost 4 bases, J lost 3 bases, and 5 bases stayed unmatched. In germline, CDR1 is SNHLY, CDR2 FYNNEI. Here the CDR3 reads CASSVGGQSNEKLFF. The CDR3 DNA follows: TGTGCCAGCAGTGTGGGGGGACAGTCTAATGAAAAACTGTTTTTT.

A few counts support this clonotype. This chain connects TRBV29-1 to TRBJ2-3, with 7 bases fitting TRBD1. Trimming at V came to 2 bases and at J to 3 bases, leaving 2 bases not matched to a gene. CDR3 size: 13 residues. CDR1 and CDR2 (germline): SQVTM, ANQGSEA. Here the CDR3 DNA reads TGCAGCGTTGAACGGGGACAGACAGATACGCAGTATTTT. Protein product: CSVERGQTDTQYF.

Many counts were recorded for this clonotype. J is TRBJ2-5 and V is TRBV10-3, with TRBD1 matching over 8 bases. There are 13 residues in the CDR3. J lost 5 bases, V lost 4 bases, and 3 bases had no gene match. CDR1 ENHRY and CDR2 SYGVKD come from the germline V gene. The CDR3 loop reads CAISGQGWETQYF. In nucleotides, the CDR3 is TGTGCCATCAGTGGACAGGGGTGGGAGACCCAGTACTTC.

The CDR3 here is CASSSRTSRETQYF. The CDR3 nucleotides read TGCGCCAGCAGCTCTAGGACCTCGAGGGAGACCCAGTACTTC. This chain uses TRBV5-1 with TRBJ2-5; D gene unclear. V was clipped by 3 bases and J by 5 bases, with 14 bases between them. The CDR3 runs to 14 residues. CDR1 is SGHRS and CDR2 is YFSETQ in the germline V gene.

The chain couples TRBV29-1 to TRBJ2-7; D gene unclear. Trimming took 0 bases from V and 0 from J, leaving 18 bases between them. Germline V gene lookup returns CDR1 SQVTM and CDR2 ANQGSEA. The CDR3 spans 17 residues. The CDR3: CSVEDWVSGTSSYEQYF. CDR3 nucleotides: TGCAGCGTTGAAGATTGGGTTTCGGGTACCAGCTCCTACGAGCAGTACTTC.

This clonotype was seen only a few times. The DNA for the CDR3 is TGTGCCAGCAGCCAAGATAAAAGGCAACATCAGCCCCAGCATTTT. Translating it yields CASSQDKRQHQPQHF. The chain employs TRBV3-1 and TRBJ1-5; D is undetermined. Germline V gene lookup returns CDR1 LGHDT and CDR2 YNNKEL (reference sequence). The CDR3 contains 15 residues. V was clipped by 0 bases and J by 5 bases, with 11 bases between them.

The chain couples TRBV3-1 to TRBJ2-7; D gene unclear. Trimming pared 0 bases from V and 5 bases from J, leaving 11 bases between. The germline gives CDR1 LGHDT, CDR2 YNNKEL (reference sequence). The CDR3 contains 14 residues. The CDR3 bases are TGTGCCAGCAGCCAAGATTTGTGGGCGGACGAGCAGTACTTC. Residues: CASSQDLWADEQYF.